Each of the 20 T cell receptor beta chains below was sequenced from the same sample in a study of metastatic and nonmetastatic thyroid tumors. From the PCR reads, TCRdb re-called clones with MiXCR. The data show approximately 20,000 clones, approximately 29% seen once. Nobody among the patients had been given any treatment before thyroid surgery. The source material was adjacent normal tissue. These receptors were collected from a female donor with papillary thyroid cancer or a benign thyroid nodule (not recorded which). Some clones in this sample may be carry-over from other donors' samples.

The chain couples TRBV9 to TRBJ2-7; D gene uncertain. From germline, CDR1 is SGDLS and CDR2 YYNGEE. The CDR3 is made up of 14 amino acids. DNA of the CDR3: TGTGCCAGCAGCGTAGACCCCGGAGCCTTCGAGCAGTGCGTC. This sequence encodes CASSVDPGAFEQCV.

This CDR3 is CASSLSATLPKELFF. For the CDR3, the DNA is TGTGCCAGCAGTTTGAGCGCTACTTTACCGAAGGAGCTGTTTTTT. The J gene is TRBJ2-2, the V gene TRBV28; D not resolved. The CDR3 has 15 residues. V was pared by 3 bases and J by 10 bases, with 18 bases between. The V gene's germline CDR1 is MDHEN and CDR2 SYDVKM.

The chain is built from TRBV5-8 and TRBJ2-3; D perhaps matches TRBD1 (6 bases). Germline lookup yields CDR1 SGHTS and CDR2 YDEGEE. The CDR3 is made up of 15 amino acids. The V gene lost 4 bases and the J gene lost 1 base, with 13 bases spanning the gap. The CDR3 sequence: CASSPGDGGTDTQYF. The CDR3 nucleotides read TGTGCCAGCAGCCCAGGGGATGGGGGCACAGATACGCAGTATTTT.

By proportion, this clone is medium-sized (0.01 to 0.1%). The chain recombines TRBV7-8 with TRBJ2-3; D might be TRBD2 (7 bases). The CDR3 has 15 residues. Germline V gene data show CDR1 as SGHVS and CDR2 as FQNEAQ. Trimming shortened V by 5 bases and J by 1 base, and 13 bases separated the two germline ends. The CDR3 DNA follows: TGTGCCAGCAGCGGGGGGGCAGGGGGCACAGATACGCAGTATTTT. As protein: CASSGGAGGTDTQYF.

The J gene is TRBJ1-2, the V gene TRBV20-1; the match to TRBD1 covers 8 bases. The CDR3 has 12 amino acids. V lost 2 bases and J lost 4; bases outside the gene matches: 0. CDR1 and CDR2 (germline): DFQATT, SNEGSKA (reference sequence). The CDR3 region has the DNA TGCAGTGCTAGACAGGGGGCCTATGGCTACACCTTC. It encodes CSARQGAYGYTF.

This clone was observed many times. A much larger clone lies a single base off, so this may be a read error. The same CDR3 also results from other DNA sequences found in this sample. The chain carries TRBV28 and TRBJ1-5, with D maybe TRBD1 (5 bases). The CDR3 contains 14 residues. The V gene's germline CDR1 is MDHEN and CDR2 SYDVKM. CDR3 protein: CASTRGDWNQPQHF. CDR3 bases: TGTGCCAGCACACGGGGCGATTGGAATCAGCCCCAACATTTT. The whole variable domain, remainder taken from reference TRBV28 and TRBJ1-5, is DVKVTQSSRYLVKRTGEKVFLECVQDMDHENMFWYRQDPGLGLRLIYFSYDVKMKEKGDIPEGYSVSREKKERFSLILESASTNQTSMYLCASTRGDWNQPQHFGDGTRLSIL.

The chain joins TRBV15 to TRBJ1-2; TRBD1 is a possible D gene (6 bases). The CDR3 covers 14 residues. CDR1 LNHNV and CDR2 YYDKDF come from the germline V gene (reference sequence). With 0 bases removed from V and 7 bases from J, the gap between germline ends came to 12 bases. The CDR3 loop is CATSRDQGQVGYTF. CDR3 nucleotide sequence: TGTGCCACCAGCAGAGATCAGGGGCAGGTTGGCTACACCTTC.

As concerns this clone: Compared with germline, one end of the junction differs, possibly owing to a read error. This chain joins TRBV4-1 and TRBJ2-7; no clear D. The CDR3 length is 16 residues. The germline V gene encodes CDR1 MGHRA and CDR2 YSYEKL. The CDR3 spells CASSQDLYFSSYEQCF. The CDR3 DNA reads TGCGCCAGCAGCCAAGATCTGTACTTCTCTTCCTACGAGCAGTGCTTC.

The chain couples TRBV6-5 to TRBJ1-1; maybe TRBD1 (6 bases). The CDR3 has 16 amino acids. V shed 0 bases and J shed 7 bases, with 18 bases lying between them. CDR1 and CDR2 from the germline V gene are MNHEY and SVGAGI. The CDR3 loop reads CASSYSRVRGTSEAFF. In DNA form, the CDR3 reads TGTGCCAGCAGTTACTCACGGGTGAGGGGGACAAGTGAAGCTTTCTTT.

V is TRBV6-1 and J is TRBJ1-5, with D perhaps matching TRBD1 (6 bases). The germline V and J ends were trimmed by 3 bases and 5 bases, with 14 bases remaining between them. Germline V gene lookup returns CDR1 MNHNS and CDR2 SASEGT. The CDR3 covers 15 residues. CDR3 bases: TGTGCCAGCAGTGAGTCGCAGGGGCAGGATCAGCCCCAGCATTTT. Translation gives CASSESQGQDQPQHF.

Note on this clone: Sequence at one end of the junction differs from germline and may be a read error. CDR3: CASSEAARNYGNTF. DNA of the CDR3: TGTGCCAGCAGTGAAGCGGCCCGCAACTATGGCAACACCTTC. The chain joins TRBV2 to TRBJ1-2; no clear D. Per the germline V gene, CDR1 is SNHLY and CDR2 is FYNNEI. CDR3 length: 14 residues.

The chain links TRBV6-2 or TRBV6-3 to TRBJ2-1; 7 bases line up with TRBD2. The CDR3 is 18 amino acids. V shed 2 bases and J 4 bases; nucleotides not matched to a gene: 14. CDR1 MNHEY and CDR2 SVGEGT come from the germline V gene. The CDR3, as DNA: TGTGCCAGCAGTTACCCGCCTAGTCTAGCGGACGTATACAATGAGCAGTTCTTC. Translated, it gives CASSYPPSLADVYNEQFF.

This clone was found many times. The chain recombines TRBV3-1 with TRBJ1-6; no definite D call. The germline gives CDR1 LGHDT, CDR2 YNNKEL (reference sequence). Trimming took off 7 bases at V and 2 bases at J, with 6 bases between the two ends. This CDR3 spans 13 amino acids. The CDR3 spells CASTGTYNSPLHF. Here the CDR3 DNA reads TGTGCCAGCACCGGGACCTATAATTCACCCCTCCACTTT.

The chain carries TRBV19 and TRBJ1-5; D ambiguous. The CDR3 runs 15 residues. V lost 2 bases and J lost 5, with 13 bases in between. CDR1 is LNHDA and CDR2 is SQIVND in the germline V gene (reference sequence). The CDR3 nucleotides read TGTGCCAGTAGTATACAAACTGGGTTCCATCAGCCCCAGCATTTT. Its protein product is CASSIQTGFHQPQHF.

This clone appeared a single time. The chain uses TRBV7-2 and TRBJ2-7, with 7 bases lining up with TRBD1. With V trimmed by 0 bases and J by 3 bases, 17 bases remained unmatched. The CDR3 totals 19 residues. Germline CDR1 is SGHTA and CDR2 is FQGNSA. This CDR3 is CASSLAPGNVGTEFYEQYF. As DNA, the CDR3 is TGTGCCAGCAGCTTAGCGCCAGGGAATGTGGGGACAGAGTTCTACGAGCAGTACTTC.

This clone is categorized as medium-sized. The rearrangement links TRBV12-3 or TRBV12-4 to TRBJ1-5; 11 bases agree with TRBD1. The V segment lost 4 bases and the J segment 0 bases; nucleotides outside the gene matches: 2. The CDR3 contains 16 residues. The CDR3 sequence is CASSSDRGHSNQPQHF. The CDR3 coding sequence is TGTGCCAGCAGTTCGGACAGGGGGCATAGCAATCAGCCCCAGCATTTT.

This clone was seen ten or more times. J is TRBJ1-1 and V is TRBV20-1; D perhaps matches TRBD1 (5 bases). The CDR3 is made up of 15 amino acids. Germline assignment: CDR1 DFQATT and CDR2 SNEGSKA (reference sequence). V lost 1 base, J lost 7 bases, and 19 bases lay in between. CDR3 residues: CSARGRPGSRNEAFF. The CDR3 DNA reads as TGCAGTGCTAGAGGTAGGCCAGGGAGCCGCAATGAAGCTTTCTTT.

This chain uses TRBV6-1 with TRBJ1-1; TRBD1 aligns across 9 bases. The germline V gene encodes CDR1 MNHNS and CDR2 SASEGT. The CDR3 covers 15 residues. J was trimmed by 0 bases and V by 6 bases; bases with no gene match: 5. The CDR3 reads CASRETGGLNTEAFF. CDR3 bases: TGTGCCAGCAGAGAGACAGGGGGATTGAACACTGAAGCTTTCTTT.

The J gene is TRBJ2-3, the V gene TRBV6-5; D might be TRBD2 (6 bases). Germline-derived CDR1 and CDR2 are MNHEY and SVGAGI. Deletions cut 2 bases from V and 1 base from J, with 7 bases between. The CDR3 has 14 amino acids. The CDR3 coding sequence is TGTGCCAGCAGTTACGGCGGGGGCACAGATACGCAGTATTTT. Protein sequence: CASSYGGGTDTQYF.

This clone was seen a few times. The chain combines TRBV30 with TRBJ1-3; D gene uncertain. From germline, CDR1 is GTSNPN and CDR2 SVGIG (reference sequence). Trimming stripped 2 bases from V and 3 bases from J, with 8 bases between. The CDR3 has 13 amino acids. CDR3 bases: TGTGCCTGGAGTATAGGGCTTGGAAACACCATATATTTT. It encodes CAWSIGLGNTIYF.